The sequence of this T cell receptor beta chain was determined in a study of early T cells in non-severe SARS-CoV-2 infection. General study points: Private and CD4 specificities were missed by VDJdb matching, skewed to anti-spike CD8.

The CDR3 contains 15 residues. Trimming took off 3 bases at V and 8 bases at J, with 17 bases between the two ends. Per the germline V gene, CDR1 is SGHAT and CDR2 is FQNNGV. TCRdb independently ran MiXCR on the 5' RACE reads; one entry per CDR3 protein. The sample contains 95,000 to 110,000 distinct CDR3 sequences, roughly 10% of which appear only once. Many counts were recorded for this clonotype. Its target is not known. This TCR came from an adult who was a healthcare worker with PCR-confirmed SARS-CoV-2 infection or an uninfected control (not recorded which). The chain combines TRBV11-2 with TRBJ2-1; possibly TRBD2 for D (6 bases). Sequenced: whole blood. CDR3 residues: CASSLGGRPGDEQFF. CDR3 bases: TGTGCCAGCAGCTTGGGTGGGAGGCCCGGGGATGAGCAGTTCTTC.